The clone carrying this T cell receptor (beta chain) was detected only once. Trimming took 1 base from V and 2 from J; bases not matched to a gene: 11. The CDR3 is made up of 18 amino acids. CDR1 and CDR2 (germline): LGHDT, YNNKEL (reference sequence). The data derive from a study of blood T cell repertoires in COVID-19. Study details: Samples taken during acute and convalescent COVID-19 were collected in the United States, Italy and Spain.

Original analysis: Quantification of nucleated cells was approximated via reference gene primer amplification. TCRdb's copy holds only in-frame clones and misses some; the assay was immunoSEQ multiplex PCR. V and J calls and clone size follow that table, whereas D and trimming were derived from the DNA. Of 350,000 to 450,000 clones listed, more than 80% are singletons. The sample was PBMCs or T cells enriched from blood (not recorded which). The rearrangement links TRBV3-1 (or the pseudogene TRBV3-2) to TRBJ2-5; 9 nucleotides align to TRBD2. The sequence derives from a man in his thirties or forties who had recovered from COVID-19. As DNA, the CDR3 is TGTGCCAGCAGCCAAGGCGTAGCGGGGGATCGGGATCAAGAGACCCAGTACTTC. Its protein is CASSQGVAGDRDQETQYF.